This TCR beta chain derives from a study of blood T cell repertoires in COVID-19. Study-level background: Samples taken during acute and convalescent COVID-19 were collected in the United States, Italy and Spain.

This clone was observed once. The assay was immunoSEQ multiplex PCR, and TCRdb's table has in-frame clones only and misses some. In the table there are roughly 390,000 clones, more than 70% of which are singletons. The specimen was peripheral blood. The sequence derives from a woman in her twenties or thirties with COVID-19, enrolled during active disease.

CDR3 in amino acids: CASSLDLIIRQGASYGYTF. CDR3 in DNA: TGTGCCAGCAGCTTAGATTTAATCATACGGCAGGGGGCAAGCTATGGCTACACCTTC. The rearrangement uses TRBV7-2 and TRBJ1-2; 8 bases fit TRBD1. The CDR3 totals 19 residues. With V trimmed by 1 base and J by 4 bases, 17 bases remained unmatched. Germline lookup yields CDR1 SGHTA and CDR2 FQGNSA.